The text below deals with one T cell receptor beta chain. The source of the sample is a study of blood T cell repertoires in COVID-19. In the authors' workflow: How many nucleated cells were present was estimated from reference gene primer amplification. Assay: immunoSEQ multiplex PCR; the TCRdb copy retains only in-frame clones and omits some. For V, J and clone size, that table is used; D and trimming come from the DNA. The sample lists about 200,000 clones; around nine tenths were seen once. V lost 1 base and J lost 6; bases outside the gene matches: 13. The CDR3 sequence is 18 residues long. Germline-derived CDR1 and CDR2 are LNHDA and SQIVND (reference sequence).

The clonotype comes from a woman aged 30 to 39 who had been exposed to COVID-19. Sample: PBMCs or T cells enriched from blood (not recorded which). The V and J genes are TRBV19 and TRBJ2-7; TRBD2 agrees at 12 bases. The CDR3 DNA is TGTGCCAGTAGTATAGTTTTCGGACTAGCGGGGCCCGGGAGCGAGCAGTACTTC. Amino acids: CASSIVFGLAGPGSEQYF.